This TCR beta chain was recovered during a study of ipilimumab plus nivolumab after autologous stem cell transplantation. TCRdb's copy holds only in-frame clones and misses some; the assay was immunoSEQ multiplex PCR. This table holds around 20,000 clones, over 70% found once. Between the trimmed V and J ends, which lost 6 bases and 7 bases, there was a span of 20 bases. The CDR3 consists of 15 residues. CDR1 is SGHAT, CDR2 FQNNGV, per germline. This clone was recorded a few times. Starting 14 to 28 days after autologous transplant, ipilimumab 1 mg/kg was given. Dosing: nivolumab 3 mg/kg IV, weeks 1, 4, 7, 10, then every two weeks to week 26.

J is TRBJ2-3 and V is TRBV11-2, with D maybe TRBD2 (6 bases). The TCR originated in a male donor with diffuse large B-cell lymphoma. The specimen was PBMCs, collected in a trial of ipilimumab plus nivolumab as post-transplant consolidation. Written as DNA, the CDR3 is TGTGCCAGCAGGGGGGGTGCCGGGGGATTATATACGCAGTATTTT. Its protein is CASRGGAGGLYTQYF.